A single sample is the source of the 27 T cell receptor beta chains below, sequenced in a study of blood T cell repertoires in COVID-19. Generated by immunoSEQ multiplex PCR, the TCRdb table keeps only in-frame clones and is missing some. Of roughly 66,000 clones listed, roughly 82% are singletons. Sequencing input: peripheral blood. The source of these receptors is a man in his sixties with acute or convalescent COVID-19.

The gene calls are TRBV27 and TRBJ2-7; D possibly corresponds to TRBD2 (7 bases). CDR1 is MNHEY, CDR2 SMNVEV, per germline (reference sequence). The V and J ends lost 5 bases and 7 bases respectively, with 18 bases between them. CDR3 length: 14 amino acids. In DNA, the CDR3 is TGTGCCAGCAGTCGGCGAGGGGGGGGATATGAGCAGTACGTC. Translated, it gives CASSRRGGGYEQYV.

The V gene is TRBV6-5, the J gene TRBJ1-5; 8 bases map to TRBD1. The length of the CDR3 is 15 residues. Germline V lookup: CDR1 MNHEY, CDR2 SVGAGI. The junction had 4 bases not matched to a gene; V was cut back by 6 bases and J by 0 bases. The CDR3 nucleotides are TGTGCCAGCAGCTACACAGGGGGTAGCAATCAGCCCCAGCATTTT. Encoded protein: CASSYTGGSNQPQHF.

This rearrangement joins TRBV15 to TRBJ2-7, with D tentatively TRBD1 (8 bases). CDR1 and CDR2 from the germline V gene are LNHNV and YYDKDF (reference sequence). CDR3 size: 15 residues. Trimming left V 3 bases short and J 0 bases short, with 12 bases between. For the CDR3, the DNA is TGTGCCACCAGCAGGGGGGGGACAGGCTCCTACGAGCAGTACGTC. It encodes CATSRGGTGSYEQYV.

This clone has just one count. The chain employs TRBV11-3 and TRBJ2-5; D perhaps matches TRBD2 (6 bases). The CDR3 sequence is 16 residues long. V was trimmed by 5 bases and J by 2 bases, leaving 18 bases between them. CDR1 is SGHNT and CDR2 is YENEEA in the germline V gene. CDR3: CASSLGAGGEQETQYF. CDR3 DNA sequence: TGTGCCAGCAGCCTCGGAGCGGGCGGGGAACAAGAGACCCAGTACTTC. The variable domain in full, completed from reference TRBV11-3 and TRBJ2-5, reads EAGVVQSPRYKIIEKKQPVAFWCNPISGHNTLYWYLQNLGQGPELLIRYENEEAVDDSQLPKDRFSAERLKGVDSTLKIQPAELGDSAVYLCASSLGAGGEQETQYFGPGTRLLVL.

The rearrangement links TRBV6-5 to TRBJ2-2; 8 nucleotides line up with TRBD1. Germline CDR1 MNHEY, CDR2 SVGAGI. This CDR3 is 15 amino acids long. V shed 6 bases, J shed 4 bases, and the junction held 7 bases outside the gene matches. CDR3 nucleotides: TGTGCCAGCAGCTTTGGACAGGGTAGCACCGGGGAGCTGTTTTTT. As protein: CASSFGQGSTGELFF.

This clone was counted a single time. The chain carries TRBV5-1 and TRBJ1-2; a weak D match, TRBD1 (5 bases). CDR1 SGHRS and CDR2 YFSETQ come from the germline V gene. V shed 4 bases and J shed 0 bases, with 13 bases lying between them. This CDR3 comprises 15 residues. CDR3 bases: TGCGCCAGCAGCACGAACGGGGGGACTAACTATGGCTACACCTTC. Amino acid sequence: CASSTNGGTNYGYTF.

The rearrangement joins TRBV6-5 to TRBJ2-3; 9 bases fit TRBD1. The germline V gene has CDR1 MNHEY and CDR2 SVGAGI. V shed 6 bases and J 1 base; nucleotides not matched to a gene: 5. This CDR3 comprises 15 residues. CDR3 loop: CASRPGQGRTDTQYF. The CDR3 region has the DNA TGTGCCAGCAGACCGGGACAGGGCCGCACAGATACGCAGTATTTT.

The chain combines TRBV12-5 with TRBJ1-1; D is ambiguous. V was pared by 1 base and J by 1 base, with 13 bases between. The CDR3 sequence is 16 residues long. Germline CDR1 is LGHNT and CDR2 is FRNRAP. The CDR3 is CASGLGVGRGNTEAFF. The CDR3 DNA sequence: TGTGCTAGTGGTTTGGGAGTCGGACGGGGGAACACTGAAGCTTTCTTT. The full variable domain, its missing parts supplied by reference TRBV12-5 and TRBJ1-1, is DARVTQTPRHKVTEMGQEVTMRCQPILGHNTVFWYRQTMMQGLELLAYFRNRAPLDDSGMPKDRFSAEMPDATLATLKIQPSEPRDSAVYFCASGLGVGRGNTEAFFGQGTRLTVV.

V gene TRBV7-9 combines with J gene TRBJ1-2; 8 bases are shared with TRBD1. The germline V gene encodes CDR1 SEHNR and CDR2 FQNEAQ (reference sequence). CDR3 size: 15 residues. V shed 5 bases, J shed 5 bases, and the junction held 10 bases outside the gene matches. CDR3 nucleotide sequence: TGTGCCAGCAGCGCACAGGACAGGGAAAGGTATGGCTACACCTTC. As protein: CASSAQDRERYGYTF.

The chain carries TRBV6-5 and TRBJ2-1; a possible D gene is TRBD2 (6 bases). The CDR3 covers 14 residues. Between the trimmed V and J ends, which lost 6 bases and 5 bases, there was a span of 14 bases. Germline loops: CDR1 MNHEY, CDR2 SVGAGI. The CDR3: CASRTWEDNNEQFF. As DNA, the CDR3 is TGTGCCAGCAGAACCTGGGAGGATAACAATGAGCAGTTCTTC.

The V gene is TRBV11-3, the J gene TRBJ2-7; 10 bases line up with TRBD1. The trim removed 5 bases at V and 6 bases at J, leaving 4 bases unmatched. Per germline, CDR1 SGHNT and CDR2 YENEEA. CDR3 length: 13 residues. The DNA of the CDR3 is TGTGCCAGCAGCCGCAGGACAGGGGGCGAGCAGTACGTC. It encodes CASSRRTGGEQYV.

This chain uses TRBV6-6 with TRBJ2-2; 7 nucleotides align to TRBD1. The CDR3 loop spans 17 amino acids. The ends lost 5 bases at V and 2 bases at J; junction bases unmatched: 11. The germline V gene encodes CDR1 MNHNY and CDR2 SVGAGI (reference sequence). The CDR3 region has the DNA TGTGCCAGCAGTCCAACCGGGACAGAGTTAAACACCGGGGAGCTGTTTTTT. This codes for CASSPTGTELNTGELFF.

The CDR3 protein is CASSSHGTPGGFNEQFF. For the CDR3, the DNA is TGTGCCAGCAGCTCGCACGGTACACCAGGTGGGTTCAATGAGCAGTTCTTC. The chain carries TRBV7-2 and TRBJ2-1; D is unclear. Germline V lookup: CDR1 SGHTA, CDR2 FQGNSA. The CDR3 runs 17 residues. The V end was cut by 4 bases, the J end by 6 bases, with 22 bases between.

The rearrangement links TRBV5-4 to TRBJ1-2; 10 positions agree with TRBD1. V trimming: 4 bases; J trimming: 6 bases; junction bases outside the gene matches: 6. Germline V gene sequence: CDR1 SGHNT, CDR2 YYREEE (reference sequence). The CDR3 has 14 amino acids. The CDR3 nucleotides read TGTGCCAGCAGCACCCGCGGGACAGGGGATGGCTACACCTTC. Its translation is CASSTRGTGDGYTF.

This chain connects TRBV9 to TRBJ2-3; 13 bases are a match to TRBD2. The germline V gene encodes CDR1 SGDLS and CDR2 YYNGEE. There are 16 residues in the CDR3. Losses at the gene ends were 4 bases for V and 4 bases for J; bases not matched to a gene: 6. CDR3 DNA: TGTGCCAGCAGCCCAAGGACTAGCGGGGGCTCAGATACGCAGTATTTT. This gives the protein CASSPRTSGGSDTQYF.

The chain joins TRBV6-4 to TRBJ1-1, with no clear D. Trimming removed 5 bases from V and 5 bases from J, with 15 bases in between. From germline, CDR1 is MRHNA and CDR2 SNTAGT. The CDR3 contains 14 residues. The CDR3 loop reads CASSPEGRRTEAFF. In DNA form, the CDR3 reads TGTGCCAGCAGTCCGGAGGGCCGGAGAACTGAAGCTTTCTTT.

The genes are TRBV6-4 and TRBJ1-1; a weak D match, TRBD1 (5 bases). CDR1 MRHNA and CDR2 SNTAGT come from the germline V gene. The CDR3 has 14 amino acids. The ends were cut back, 6 bases at V and 4 bases at J, with 15 bases in the middle. In DNA, the CDR3 is TGTGCCAGCAGCCCTCGGGGGGAGAGCACTGAAGCTTTCTTT. Its protein product is CASSPRGESTEAFF.

The chain carries TRBV7-9 and TRBJ2-4; TRBD2 agrees at 7 bases. Germline trimming cut 5 bases from V and 0 bases from J; bases unmatched to any gene: 4. CDR1 is SEHNR, CDR2 FQNEAQ, per germline (reference sequence). This CDR3 is 15 amino acids long. CDR3 protein: CASSRSGGAKNIQYF. CDR3 DNA: TGTGCCAGCAGCAGGTCGGGGGGAGCCAAAAACATTCAGTACTTC. The full variable domain, completed using reference TRBV7-9 and TRBJ2-4, is DTGVSQNPRHKITKRGQNVTFRCDPISEHNRLYWYRQTLGQGPEFLTYFQNEAQLEKSRLLSDRFSAERPKGSFSTLEIQRTEQGDSAMYLCASSRSGGAKNIQYFGAGTRLSVL.

Concerning this clone itself: The sample holds other DNA sequences that translate to the same CDR3. The CDR3 here is CASSLGVAGGRTDTQYF. CDR3 in DNA: TGTGCCAGCAGCTTAGGGGTAGCGGGGGGGCGCACAGATACGCAGTATTTT. The chain carries TRBV7-9 and TRBJ2-3; 11 bases line up with TRBD2. With 1 base clipped from V and 1 base from J, the junction kept 4 bases outside the gene matches. The CDR3 extends over 17 amino acids. Per germline, CDR1 SEHNR and CDR2 FQNEAQ (reference sequence).

The gene calls are TRBV30 and TRBJ1-1; the D gene is possibly TRBD1 (6 bases). This CDR3 is 13 amino acids long. CDR1 is GTSNPN and CDR2 is SVGIG in the germline V gene (reference sequence). The V end was cut by 2 bases, the J end by 5 bases, with 12 bases between. The CDR3 DNA reads as TGTGCCTGGAGTTCGGACAGTTTTACTGAAGCTTTCTTT. It yields the protein CAWSSDSFTEAFF.

The chain uses TRBV15 and TRBJ1-5; D uncertain. V lost 5 bases and J 2 bases, leaving 10 bases between the germline ends. CDR1 and CDR2 (germline): LNHNV, YYDKDF (reference sequence). There are 14 residues in the CDR3. The CDR3 here is CATSAVLGNQPQHF. The CDR3 DNA reads TGTGCCACCAGCGCAGTCCTAGGCAATCAGCCCCAGCATTTT. Based on the CDR3 plus reference TRBV15 and TRBJ1-5, the full variable domain is DAMVIQNPRYQVTQFGKPVTLSCSQTLNHNVMYWYQQKSSQAPKLLFHYYDKDFNNEADTPDNFQSRRPNTSFCFLDIRSPGLGDTAMYLCATSAVLGNQPQHFGDGTRLSIL.

This chain connects TRBV19 to TRBJ1-4; D perhaps matches TRBD1 (5 bases). Per the germline V gene, CDR1 is LNHDA and CDR2 is SQIVND (reference sequence). This CDR3 is built from 14 residues. V was cut by 9 bases and J by 8 bases, with 19 bases left in between. The CDR3 loop is CASSEGGAREKLFF. The CDR3 DNA follows: TGTGCCAGCTCGGAGGGAGGGGCTCGGGAAAAACTGTTTTTT.

This chain uses TRBV24-1 with TRBJ2-5; possibly TRBD2 for D (7 bases). V was shortened by 5 bases and J by 5 bases, with 11 bases between the two germline ends. The CDR3 totals 13 residues. Germline V gene data show CDR1 as KGHDR and CDR2 as SFDVKD. The CDR3 region has the DNA TGTGCCACCAGTGCGGGGGGCATGGAGACCCAGTACTTC. As protein: CATSAGGMETQYF.

The chain recombines TRBV7-2 with TRBJ1-1; D remains unclear. Trimming removed 5 bases at V and 3 bases at J, with 16 bases between. This CDR3 has 15 residues. The V gene's germline CDR1 is SGHTA and CDR2 FQGNSA. The CDR3 sequence is CASSPERSGYTEAFF. The CDR3 nucleotides read TGTGCCAGCAGCCCGGAGAGGTCGGGGTACACTGAAGCTTTCTTT.

V gene TRBV19 combines with J gene TRBJ1-2; 9 bases match TRBD1. CDR3 size: 14 residues. V was clipped by 3 bases and J by 7 bases; unmatched bases: 6. Germline loops: CDR1 LNHDA, CDR2 SQIVND (reference sequence). The CDR3 DNA follows: TGTGCCAGTAGTATTAAACAGGGGGCCGGTGGCTACACCTTC. Its protein is CASSIKQGAGGYTF. The entire variable domain, with the rest obtained from reference TRBV19 and TRBJ1-2, is as follows: DGGITQSPKYLFRKEGQNVTLSCEQNLNHDAMYWYRQDPGQGLRLIYYSQIVNDFQKGDIAEGYSVSREKKESFPLTVTSAQKNPTAFYLCASSIKQGAGGYTFGSGTRLTVV.

This clone appeared a single time. The chain employs TRBV2 and TRBJ2-3; D might be TRBD1 (5 bases). CDR3 length equals 15 residues. Germline CDR1 is SNHLY and CDR2 is FYNNEI. V lost 3 bases and J 2 bases, leaving 12 bases between the germline ends. The CDR3 bases are TGTGCCAGCAGTGACAGGGTAGATTTCACAGATACGCAGTATTTT. It specifies CASSDRVDFTDTQYF.

The rearrangement uses TRBV30 and TRBJ1-6; TRBD1 agrees at 12 bases. CDR3 length: 13 residues. Germline CDR1 is GTSNPN and CDR2 is SVGIG (reference sequence). Germline trimming cut 8 bases from V and 7 bases from J; bases unmatched to any gene: 3. CDR3 in amino acids: CAGTGGKNSPLHF. As DNA, the CDR3 is TGTGCCGGGACAGGGGGCAAAAATTCACCCCTCCACTTT. Filled out from reference TRBV30 and TRBJ1-6, the complete variable domain reads SQTIHQWPATLVQPVGSPLSLECTVEGTSNPNLYWYRQAAGRGLQLLFYSVGIGQISSEVPQNLSASRPQDRQFILSSKKLLLSDSGFYLCAGTGGKNSPLHFGNGTRLTVT.